The next 28 T cell receptor beta chains were all read from a single sample in a study of OX40 agonist ivuxolimab in advanced cancers. Sequenced by immunoSEQ multiplex PCR; TCRdb stores in-frame clones only, minus some. The sample shows 65,000 to 80,000 clones, roughly nine tenths of them seen only once. This sample comprised CD4+ or CD8+ T cells sorted from blood, obtained in a trial of the OX40 agonist ivuxolimab. All receptors derive from an adult with an advanced solid tumor such as melanoma, head and neck, liver or kidney cancer.

The CDR3 here is CASSLRRGAPYEQYF. CDR3 bases: TGTGCCAGCAGCTTAAGACGCGGGGCCCCCTACGAGCAGTACTTC. V usage is TRBV7-7 and J usage is TRBJ2-7; D perhaps matches TRBD2 (6 bases). The germline V and J ends were trimmed by 2 bases and 2 bases, with 13 bases remaining between them. There are 15 residues in the CDR3. CDR1 SSHAT and CDR2 FNYEAQ come from the germline V gene (reference sequence).

The gene calls are TRBV6-9 and TRBJ2-7; D is uncertain. The CDR3 contains 13 residues. Germline V CDR1 and CDR2: MNHGY, SVAAGI. Trimming removed 5 bases from V and 5 bases from J, with 13 bases in between. The DNA of the CDR3 is TGTGCCAGCAGTCAACGCACTTGGGACGAGCAGTACTTC. Translation: CASSQRTWDEQYF.

This sequence joins TRBV18 and TRBJ1-1; D might be TRBD1 (5 bases). Between the trimmed V and J ends, which lost 8 bases and 1 base, there was a span of 17 bases. The CDR3 consists of 15 residues. From germline, CDR1 is KGHSH and CDR2 LQKENI. In DNA form, the CDR3 reads TGTGCCAGCACCCGTGATGGGACCGGGAACACTGAAGCTTTCTTT. Translated: CASTRDGTGNTEAFF.

In DNA, the CDR3 is TGTGCCAGCTCATCCCAAGGGGTAACCTACGAGCAGTACTTC. As protein: CASSSQGVTYEQYF. The chain uses TRBV18 and TRBJ2-7, with D maybe TRBD1 (5 bases). This CDR3 has 14 residues. Germline CDR1 and CDR2: KGHSH and LQKENI. The V end was cut by 5 bases, the J end by 2 bases, with 13 bases between.

V usage is TRBV6-5 and J usage is TRBJ2-1, with TRBD1 matching over 8 bases. Looked up from germline, CDR1 is MNHEY and CDR2 is SVGAGI. The CDR3 is 15 amino acids. Trimming took 5 bases from V and 4 from J; bases not matched to a gene: 7. The CDR3 is CASSPSGTGYNEQFF. The CDR3 DNA is TGTGCCAGCAGTCCCTCGGGGACAGGATACAATGAGCAGTTCTTC.

The CDR3 DNA sequence: TGTGCCAGCAGTGTCGGCGGTTTAGCCAAAAACATTCAGTACTTC. It specifies CASSVGGLAKNIQYF. The V call is TRBV25-1, the J call TRBJ2-4, with D unresolved. In germline, CDR1 is MGHDK, CDR2 SYGVNS. The CDR3 contains 15 residues. Trimming took off 4 bases at V and 0 bases at J, with 10 bases between the two ends.

This rearrangement joins TRBV2 to TRBJ1-6, with D unclear. The CDR3 is 15 residues long. Germline V gives CDR1 SNHLY, CDR2 FYNNEI. V lost 7 bases, J lost 0 bases, and 10 bases lay in between. This CDR3 is CASMRESSYNSPLHF. Here the CDR3 DNA reads TGTGCCAGCATGCGGGAGAGCTCCTATAATTCACCCCTCCACTTT.

This clone appeared once. V gene TRBV6-4 combines with J gene TRBJ2-7, with a possible D match to TRBD1 (5 bases). Germline CDR1 and CDR2: MRHNA and SNTAGT. V shed 3 bases and J shed 6 bases, with 18 bases lying between them. This CDR3 comprises 15 residues. The CDR3 sequence: CASSESGSNFGEQYF. DNA for the CDR3: TGTGCCAGCAGTGAGTCAGGGTCGAATTTTGGCGAGCAGTACTTC.

The chain uses TRBV19 and TRBJ2-7, with D possibly being TRBD1 (7 bases). The CDR3 totals 14 residues. Per the germline V gene, CDR1 is LNHDA and CDR2 is SQIVND (reference sequence). V was clipped by 3 bases and J by 3 bases, with 12 bases between them. The CDR3 nucleotides are TGTGCCAGTAGTATTACCAGGGGGGACTACGAGCAGTACTTC. Translated, it gives CASSITRGDYEQYF.

The CDR3 loop reads CASSLSWASGRAGDEQYF. CDR3 nucleotide sequence: TGTGCCAGCAGCTTATCATGGGCTAGCGGGCGTGCTGGGGACGAGCAGTACTTC. This rearrangement joins TRBV11-2 to TRBJ2-7; TRBD2 matches at 8 bases. From germline, CDR1 is SGHAT and CDR2 FQNNGV. This CDR3 region has 18 residues. After removal of 2 bases from V and 5 bases from J, the junction contained 17 bases not matched to a gene.

The chain combines TRBV29-1 with TRBJ2-1; D remains ambiguous. In germline, CDR1 is SQVTM, CDR2 ANQGSEA. The CDR3 extends over 13 amino acids. V dropped 3 bases and J dropped 7 bases, with 13 bases sitting between them. The CDR3 DNA follows: TGCAGCGTTGATCCCCTTCCCGCGAATGAGCAGTTCTTC. Amino acids: CSVDPLPANEQFF.

The rearrangement uses TRBV4-1 and TRBJ1-5; D is perhaps TRBD1 (6 bases). V was shortened by 3 bases and J by 7 bases, with 22 bases between the two germline ends. The CDR3 has 17 residues. Germline CDR1 MGHRA, CDR2 YSYEKL. Written as DNA, the CDR3 is TGCGCCAGCAGCCAGGACCACAGGGTATCCATCCCACAGCCCCAGCATTTT. It specifies CASSQDHRVSIPQPQHF.

A few counts support this clone. The J gene is TRBJ1-1, the V gene TRBV19, with D unclear. Germline V gene lookup returns CDR1 LNHDA and CDR2 SQIVND (reference sequence). Trimming left V 5 bases short and J 5 bases short, with 12 bases between. CDR3 length: 13 residues. The CDR3 nucleotides are TGTGCCAGTAGTGAAGGGTTGGGGACTGAAGCTTTCTTT. This translates into CASSEGLGTEAFF.

The chain recombines TRBV6-5 with TRBJ1-4, with D tentatively TRBD1 (6 bases). Germline CDR1 MNHEY, CDR2 SVGAGI. CDR3 length: 15 residues. V lost 5 bases and J 5 bases, leaving 15 bases between the germline ends. CDR3 sequence reads: CASSDYREGNEKLFF. The CDR3 bases are TGTGCCAGCAGTGACTACAGGGAGGGGAATGAAAAACTGTTTTTT.

V is TRBV10-3 and J is TRBJ2-3; no firm D call. Germline V gene data show CDR1 as ENHRY and CDR2 as SYGVKD. There are 12 residues in the CDR3. Trimming took off 7 bases at V and 0 bases at J, with 5 bases between the two ends. The CDR3 sequence: CAIKGSTDTQYF. The CDR3 DNA sequence: TGTGCCATCAAGGGCAGCACAGATACGCAGTATTTT.

The J gene is TRBJ1-5, the V gene TRBV19; 8 bases fit TRBD1. The CDR3 is 14 amino acids. J lost 7 bases, V lost 0 bases, and 2 bases had no gene match. CDR1 and CDR2 (germline): LNHDA, SQIVND (reference sequence). This chain's CDR3 is CASSIDSGGQPQHF. CDR3 DNA sequence: TGTGCCAGTAGTATAGATTCAGGGGGCCAGCCCCAGCATTTT.

The chain uses TRBV19 and TRBJ2-4; possibly TRBD2 for D (6 bases). The CDR3 loop spans 15 amino acids. CDR1 LNHDA and CDR2 SQIVND come from the germline V gene (reference sequence). V dropped 1 base and J dropped 2 bases, with 9 bases sitting between them. The CDR3: CASSIAGVTKNIQYF. The DNA of the CDR3 is TGTGCCAGTAGTATAGCGGGAGTAACCAAAAACATTCAGTACTTC.

CDR3 nucleotide sequence: TGTGCCAGCAGTGAGCCTCGGGATAGGAACATTCAGTACTTC. This translates into CASSEPRDRNIQYF. This chain connects TRBV2 to TRBJ2-4, with D perhaps matching TRBD2 (5 bases). The germline V gene has CDR1 SNHLY and CDR2 FYNNEI. The CDR3 runs 14 residues. The V and J ends lost 3 bases and 7 bases respectively, with 13 bases between them. Full variable domain (outside the CDR3, taken from reference TRBV2 and TRBJ2-4): EPEVTQTPSHQVTQMGQEVILRCVPISNHLYFYWYRQILGQKVEFLVSFYNNEISEKSEIFDDQFSVERPDGSNFTLKIRSTKLEDSAMYFCASSEPRDRNIQYFGAGTRLSVL.

The chain recombines TRBV2 with TRBJ2-2, with D unresolved. The CDR3 loop spans 12 amino acids. Germline-derived CDR1 and CDR2 are SNHLY and FYNNEI. Deletions cut 7 bases from V and 7 bases from J, with 10 bases between. The DNA of the CDR3 is TGTGCCAGCATGGTTTTGGTCGGGGAGCTGTTTTTT. Protein sequence: CASMVLVGELFF.

The chain joins TRBV14 to TRBJ1-3; no clear D. CDR1 SGHDN and CDR2 FVKESK come from the germline V gene. Trimming pared 4 bases from V and 0 bases from J, leaving 10 bases between. The CDR3 is 15 amino acids. CDR3 loop: CASSPIDSSGNTIYF. The CDR3 nucleotides are TGTGCCAGCAGCCCGATCGACTCCTCTGGAAACACCATATATTTT.

This clone has a handful of counts. In DNA, the CDR3 is TGTGCCAGCAGTTACTCGGTACAGGGAAAGGGGGAGCAGTACTTC. It yields the protein CASSYSVQGKGEQYF. The V call is TRBV6-5, the J call TRBJ2-7; perhaps TRBD1 as D (6 bases). CDR3 length equals 15 residues. The germline V gene has CDR1 MNHEY and CDR2 SVGAGI. Trimming cost V 0 bases and J 7 bases, with 16 bases left between them.

V usage is TRBV19 and J usage is TRBJ2-3; 10 bases match TRBD2. CDR3 size: 15 residues. V was pared by 5 bases and J by 3 bases, with 5 bases of the junction left unmatched. Germline CDR1 and CDR2: LNHDA and SQIVND (reference sequence). CDR3 amino acids: CASSASGRRTDTQYF. CDR3 nucleotides: TGTGCCAGTAGTGCTAGCGGGAGACGGACAGATACGCAGTATTTT. The full variable domain, completed using reference TRBV19 and TRBJ2-3, is DGGITQSPKYLFRKEGQNVTLSCEQNLNHDAMYWYRQDPGQGLRLIYYSQIVNDFQKGDIAEGYSVSREKKESFPLTVTSAQKNPTAFYLCASSASGRRTDTQYFGPGTRLTVL.

The chain couples TRBV6-1 to TRBJ2-1; D ambiguous. Germline CDR1 MNHNS, CDR2 SASEGT. Trimming shortened V by 2 bases and J by 5 bases, and 7 bases separated the two germline ends. CDR3 length: 13 amino acids. The CDR3 coding sequence is TGTGCCAGCAGTGAAAGGCTAAACAATGAGCAGTTCTTC. Its protein product is CASSERLNNEQFF.

This sequence joins TRBV28 and TRBJ2-4, with TRBD2 identical over 7 bases. Germline V CDR1 and CDR2: MDHEN, SYDVKM. The CDR3 has 17 amino acids. Losses at the gene ends were 5 bases for V and 6 bases for J; bases not matched to a gene: 16. The CDR3 region is CASSTRTRQFIRNIQYF. The CDR3 DNA sequence: TGTGCCAGCAGTACCCGGACTAGGCAATTTATTCGAAACATTCAGTACTTC.

The gene calls are TRBV7-3 and TRBJ1-2; D is ambiguous. The CDR3 runs to 14 residues. Germline V CDR1 and CDR2: SGHTA, FQGTGA. V lost 5 bases to trimming and J lost 3 bases, with 13 bases between them. The CDR3 region is CASSPQASDYGYTF. The CDR3 DNA follows: TGTGCCAGCAGCCCCCAGGCATCTGACTATGGCTACACCTTC.

With regard to this clone: The sample has other DNA sequences that encode this CDR3 too. The chain employs TRBV6-5 and TRBJ1-2; perhaps TRBD1 as D (5 bases). Germline CDR1 is MNHEY and CDR2 is SVGAGI. Trimming pared 2 bases from V and 5 bases from J, leaving 6 bases between. The CDR3 loop spans 12 amino acids. The DNA of the CDR3 is TGTGCCAGCAGTTACGGGGGTTATGGCTACACCTTC. Translation gives CASSYGGYGYTF.

The chain couples TRBV28 to TRBJ2-7; 9 bases align to TRBD2. Trimming at V came to 7 bases and at J to 1 base, leaving 5 bases not matched to a gene. The CDR3 has 14 amino acids. Germline V gene data show CDR1 as MDHEN and CDR2 as SYDVKM. The CDR3 loop is CASNLAGTSYEQYF. The CDR3, as DNA: TGTGCCAGCAATCTAGCGGGGACATCCTACGAGCAGTACTTC.

This chain uses TRBV19 with TRBJ2-2, with 7 nucleotides matching TRBD2. Germline assignment: CDR1 LNHDA and CDR2 SQIVND (reference sequence). V shed 1 base and J 1 base; nucleotides not matched to a gene: 0. The CDR3 length is 15 residues. The CDR3, as DNA: TGTGCCAGTAGTATAGCGGGGGGGAACACCGGGGAGCTGTTTTTT. This translates into CASSIAGGNTGELFF.